The source of this T cell receptor (beta chain) is a study of control samples from healthy donors and cancer patients. Clones were read by immunoSEQ multiplex PCR, and TCRdb kept only the in-frame ones, dropping some. Here the sample spans about 120,000 clones, more than 85% being singletons. Trimming pared 2 bases from V and 1 base from J, leaving 11 bases between. In germline, CDR1 is MNHEY, CDR2 SVGAGI. The CDR3 sequence is 16 residues long. The table lists this clone with a count of one. The genes are TRBV6-5 and TRBJ2-2, with D perhaps TRBD2 (6 bases). The sequencing input was blood. This TCR was sampled from a woman under 30 in good health. The CDR3: CASSYVAGGNTGELFF. The CDR3 bases are TGTGCCAGCAGTTACGTCGCCGGGGGGAACACCGGGGAGCTGTTTTTT.